One sample yielded the 5 T cell receptor beta chains listed below, sequenced in a study of neurological immune-mediated disorders. TCRdb itself ran the 5' RACE reads through MiXCR, one entry per CDR3 protein. The data hold around 83,000 distinct CDR3 sequences, with roughly an eighth observed a single time. Sequences were obtained from PBMCs. The receptors derive from a woman aged 45-60 years in good health.

This clonotype was detected ten times or more. The rearrangement joins TRBV29-1 to TRBJ2-5; D possibly corresponds to TRBD1 (5 bases). CDR3 length: 15 residues. The ends were cut back, 2 bases at V and 2 bases at J, with 15 bases in the middle. Germline lookup yields CDR1 SQVTM and CDR2 ANQGSEA. The CDR3, as DNA: TGCAGCGTTGAACGAGTAGGGGATAGACAAGAGACCCAGTACTTC. It codes for CSVERVGDRQETQYF.

At least ten counts were recorded for this clonotype. The chain employs TRBV20-1 and TRBJ2-4, with TRBD2 identical over 7 bases. The CDR3 has 14 amino acids. Germline V gene data show CDR1 as DFQATT and CDR2 as SNEGSKA (reference sequence). V lost 6 bases, J lost 1 base, and 6 bases stayed unmatched. In DNA, the CDR3 is TGCAGTGCGGCCAAACTAGCGGCCAAAAACATTCAGTACTTC. Translated: CSAAKLAAKNIQYF.

This clonotype occurred many times. The rearrangement links TRBV7-9 to TRBJ2-7, with D hard to call. The CDR3 is 14 amino acids. Germline values: CDR1 SEHNR, CDR2 FQNEAQ (reference sequence). The V end was cut by 2 bases, the J end by 0 bases, with 8 bases between. The CDR3 sequence is CASSLRTDSYEQYF. The CDR3 nucleotides read TGTGCCAGCAGCTTACGCACAGACTCCTACGAGCAGTACTTC. Full variable domain (outside the CDR3, taken from reference TRBV7-9 and TRBJ2-7): DTGVSQNPRHKITKRGQNVTFRCDPISEHNRLYWYRQTLGQGPEFLTYFQNEAQLEKSRLLSDRFSAERPKGSFSTLEIQRTEQGDSAMYLCASSLRTDSYEQYFGPGTRLTVT.

By proportion, this clonotype is medium-sized. This chain uses TRBV20-1 with TRBJ2-1; D gene ambiguous. This CDR3 region has 12 residues. The V gene's germline CDR1 is DFQATT and CDR2 SNEGSKA (reference sequence). V was pared by 5 bases and J by 8 bases, with 13 bases between. Here the CDR3 DNA reads TGCAGTGCTCCCCAGAACGGTGATGAGCAGTTCTTC. Translated, it gives CSAPQNGDEQFF.

This sequence joins TRBV27 and TRBJ2-1; 8 bases map to TRBD1. Germline V gene sequence: CDR1 MNHEY, CDR2 SMNVEV (reference sequence). CDR3 length equals 15 residues. V trimming: 5 bases; J trimming: 2 bases; junction bases outside the gene matches: 5. Here the CDR3 reads CASSASGGPYNEQFF. Written as DNA, the CDR3 is TGTGCCAGCAGTGCCTCAGGGGGCCCCTACAATGAGCAGTTCTTC.